Listed here are 20 T cell receptor beta chains from one sample, sequenced in a study of chemoradiotherapy in HPV16-positive cancers. Repertoires were generated with immunoSEQ multiplex PCR, while TCRdb's copy carries only in-frame clones and drops some. The repertoire includes about 9,200 clones, roughly four fifths of them detected once, and roughly two fifths sits in the top ten. The specimen was tumor tissue, collected from a patient who underwent chemoradiotherapy. Receptor source: a human donor with HPV-associated anogenital cancer.

The rearrangement uses TRBV4-3 and TRBJ2-2; 9 bases are a match to TRBD1. The CDR3 length is 17 residues. Germline trimming cut 2 bases from V and 7 bases from J; bases unmatched to any gene: 11. CDR1 is LGHNA and CDR2 is YSLEER in the germline V gene. The CDR3 bases are TGCGCCAGCAGCCAACACTCTGGGACAGGGCGGGGCGGGGAGCTGTTTTTT. Its translation: CASSQHSGTGRGGELFF.

The V call is TRBV6-5, the J call TRBJ1-1, with D maybe TRBD1 (6 bases). V shed 9 bases and J shed 6 bases, with 8 bases lying between them. Germline CDR1 and CDR2: MNHEY and SVGAGI. The CDR3 loop spans 10 amino acids. The CDR3 loop reads CASRGAEAFF. The CDR3 DNA follows: TGTGCCAGTAGGGGGGCTGAAGCTTTCTTT.

This clone was picked up a small number of times. This chain joins TRBV7-6 and TRBJ2-2, with no clear D. The ends were cut back, 5 bases at V and 3 bases at J, with 22 bases in the middle. Germline CDR1 and CDR2: SGHVS and FNYEAQ. This CDR3 is built from 18 residues. The CDR3 DNA sequence: TGTGCCAGCAGCGCCCACCTCCAACTTGGACGGGACACCGGGGAGCTGTTTTTT. It encodes CASSAHLQLGRDTGELFF.

This sequence joins TRBV6-6 and TRBJ1-2, with D perhaps matching TRBD1 (5 bases). Germline V gene lookup returns CDR1 MNHNY and CDR2 SVGAGI (reference sequence). V dropped 0 bases and J dropped 7 bases, with 15 bases sitting between them. The length of the CDR3 is 15 residues. CDR3 sequence reads: CASSYSAGRGGGYTF. The CDR3 DNA sequence: TGTGCCAGCAGTTACTCGGCAGGGAGAGGTGGTGGCTACACCTTC.

The genes are TRBV7-9 and TRBJ1-2; unclear D gene. Germline V CDR1 and CDR2: SEHNR, FQNEAQ (reference sequence). The CDR3 spans 15 residues. V lost 4 bases to trimming and J lost 2 bases, with 14 bases between them. DNA for the CDR3: TGTGCCAGCAGCTCGCGGACGGCCTTCAACTATGGCTACACCTTC. This gives the protein CASSSRTAFNYGYTF.

The rearrangement links TRBV27 to TRBJ1-6; D is uncertain. CDR1 is MNHEY and CDR2 is SMNVEV in the germline V gene (reference sequence). This CDR3 comprises 15 residues. Trimming removed 5 bases at V and 8 bases at J, with 16 bases between. The CDR3 is CASSKFPGGDSPLHF. DNA for the CDR3: TGTGCCAGCAGTAAGTTTCCAGGTGGGGATTCACCCCTCCACTTT.

This clone has more than one count but fewer than ten. The chain recombines TRBV4-1 with TRBJ1-5; D possibly corresponds to TRBD1 (5 bases). Trimming pared 3 bases from V and 2 bases from J, leaving 17 bases between. CDR3 length equals 17 residues. CDR1 MGHRA and CDR2 YSYEKL come from the germline V gene. CDR3 protein: CASSHSLGGNRNQPQHF. For the CDR3, the DNA is TGCGCCAGCAGCCACTCTTTGGGGGGGAATCGCAATCAGCCCCAGCATTTT.

The chain uses TRBV6-4 and TRBJ2-2; the D gene is possibly TRBD2 (6 bases). The CDR3 is 14 amino acids. The V gene's germline CDR1 is MRHNA and CDR2 SNTAGT. Between the trimmed V and J ends, which lost 0 bases and 5 bases, there was a span of 7 bases. This CDR3 reads CASSDSGGTGELFF. Here the CDR3 DNA reads TGTGCCAGCAGTGACTCTGGGGGGACCGGGGAGCTGTTTTTT.

The chain uses TRBV7-9 and TRBJ2-7; D may be TRBD1 or TRBD2 (6 bases each). Trimming shortened V by 3 bases and J by 0 bases, and 12 bases separated the two germline ends. The CDR3 is 15 residues long. In germline, CDR1 is SEHNR, CDR2 FQNEAQ (reference sequence). The CDR3 region is CASSFSGGGSYEQYF. The CDR3 bases are TGTGCCAGCAGCTTTAGCGGAGGGGGCTCCTACGAGCAGTACTTC.

The chain carries TRBV2 and TRBJ1-5; TRBD1 matches 8 bases. Germline V gene data show CDR1 as SNHLY and CDR2 as FYNNEI. The CDR3 is 15 residues long. J gave up 7 bases and V 6 bases, and 11 bases lay outside the gene matches. The CDR3: CASRRRQGQEQPQHF. CDR3 DNA: TGTGCCAGCAGACGCCGACAGGGGCAAGAGCAGCCCCAGCATTTT.

The rearrangement joins TRBV4-3 to TRBJ1-1; no definite D call. Deletions cut 2 bases from V and 4 bases from J, with 11 bases between. Germline V gene data show CDR1 as LGHNA and CDR2 as YSLEER. The CDR3 consists of 14 residues. The CDR3 sequence: CASSQFAPSTEAFF. The CDR3 nucleotides are TGCGCCAGCAGCCAATTCGCCCCATCCACTGAAGCTTTCTTT.

This clone showed up just once. This sequence joins TRBV6-5 and TRBJ1-2; D is ambiguous. The V end was cut by 0 bases, the J end by 2 bases, with 10 bases between. This CDR3 has 15 amino acids. CDR1 MNHEY and CDR2 SVGAGI come from the germline V gene. CDR3 nucleotide sequence: TGTGCCAGCAGTTACTCGATTCTAGGAAACTATGGCTACACCTTC. The encoded protein is CASSYSILGNYGYTF.

V gene TRBV7-2 combines with J gene TRBJ1-3; TRBD1 agrees at 9 bases. Germline CDR1 reads SGHTA; CDR2 reads FQGNSA. The CDR3 runs to 16 residues. V gave up 2 bases and J gave up 2 bases; unmatched junction bases: 4. CDR3 loop: CASSLFGTGTGNTIYF. The CDR3 coding sequence is TGTGCCAGCAGCTTATTCGGGACAGGGACTGGAAACACCATATATTTT.

The V and J genes are TRBV27 and TRBJ1-4; D possibly corresponds to TRBD1 (6 bases). The germline V gene encodes CDR1 MNHEY and CDR2 SMNVEV (reference sequence). Trimming removed 6 bases from V and 4 bases from J, with 15 bases in between. The CDR3 runs to 15 residues. As DNA, the CDR3 is TGTGCCAGCAGACCTATAAGGGACATTAATGAAAAACTGTTTTTT. This gives the protein CASRPIRDINEKLFF.

This chain joins TRBV29-1 and TRBJ1-1, with D possibly TRBD1 on 6 matching bases. Germline V gene sequence: CDR1 SQVTM, CDR2 ANQGSEA. The CDR3 is 15 amino acids. V lost 0 bases to trimming and J lost 0 bases, with 11 bases between them. The DNA of the CDR3 is TGCAGCGTTGAAGATTCGCAGGGGTTGAACACTGAAGCTTTCTTT. Its protein is CSVEDSQGLNTEAFF.

The chain is built from TRBV7-2 and TRBJ1-2; perhaps TRBD1 as D (5 bases). V was pared by 3 bases and J by 0 bases, with 8 bases between. Germline V gene data show CDR1 as SGHTA and CDR2 as FQGNSA. The CDR3 length is 14 residues. The CDR3 DNA is TGTGCCAGCAGCTTCCGGGGGTCTAACTATGGCTACACCTTC. Protein product: CASSFRGSNYGYTF.

The rearrangement links TRBV28 to TRBJ2-3, with a weak D call TRBD1 (6 bases). The CDR3 is 17 residues long. The germline V gene encodes CDR1 MDHEN and CDR2 SYDVKM. Between the trimmed V and J ends, which lost 5 bases and 0 bases, there was a span of 18 bases. CDR3 in DNA: TGTGCCAGCAGTCTGACAGGACAGACAACAAGCACAGATACGCAGTATTTT. Residues: CASSLTGQTTSTDTQYF.

The CDR3 here is CASGDRGWGSQPQHF. In DNA, the CDR3 is TGTGCCAGCGGGGACAGGGGATGGGGTTCTCAGCCCCAGCATTTT. The chain joins TRBV6-1 to TRBJ1-5, with 10 nucleotides matching TRBD1. The length of the CDR3 is 15 residues. Losses at the gene ends were 8 bases for V and 6 bases for J; bases not matched to a gene: 10. Germline CDR1 is MNHNS and CDR2 is SASEGT.

This rearrangement joins TRBV7-2 to TRBJ1-2; D uncertain. V was pared by 1 base and J by 14 bases, with 20 bases between. CDR3 length: 14 amino acids. Looked up from germline, CDR1 is SGHTA and CDR2 is FQGNSA. The chain's CDR3 is CASSLDGLGRSWTF. The CDR3 DNA reads as TGTGCCAGCAGCTTAGACGGTCTGGGCAGGTCCTGGACCTTC.

The chain links TRBV4-3 to TRBJ2-2; 8 positions match TRBD1. Unmatched junction bases numbered 6, after V lost 0 bases and J lost 6 bases. The CDR3 spans 16 residues. Germline V gene lookup returns CDR1 LGHNA and CDR2 YSLEER. Here the CDR3 reads CASSQDLAQGAGELFF. As DNA, the CDR3 is TGCGCCAGCAGCCAAGATTTGGCACAGGGGGCCGGGGAGCTGTTTTTT.